This T cell receptor beta chain was identified during a study of shared clonotypes between healthy human individuals. On the study more broadly: Per-donor plates numbered three CD4 naive, three CD4 memory, two CD8 naive and one CD8 memory.

This table comes from immunoSEQ multiplex PCR, and its TCRdb copy is limited to in-frame clones, with some not included. The table records some 2,400,000 clones, approximately 95% of them present only once. V was clipped by 8 bases and J by 7 bases, with 15 bases between them. Germline V CDR1 and CDR2: MNHNS, SASEGT. CDR3 size: 13 residues. None of the donors, who were healthy HIV-negative adults, had recently had acute infections or vaccinations. The sequenced sample was naive CD4+ T cells sorted from blood. Sample subset: CD45RA+ positively selected. The receptor was isolated from a man aged 18 to 35 in good health. The chain couples TRBV6-1 to TRBJ2-1, with D uncertain. The CDR3, as DNA: TGTGCCAGCGACCCGTATCAGACTAATGAGCAGTTCTTC. As protein: CASDPYQTNEQFF.